A selection of T cell receptor beta chains follows, all from one sample in a study of cytomegalovirus exposure and HLA in healthy donors. The repertoire was sequenced with immunoSEQ multiplex PCR; TCRdb's copy has only in-frame clones and lacks some. This sample carries roughly 120,000 clones, roughly 68% of them seen once, and the ten largest clones take 4.2%. The sequencing input was PBMCs. The source is a woman aged 45-59 years in good health and CMV-seropositive. Each CDR3 is given with its conserved first and last residue. Clone size is shown for a subset of rows, as once, few, many or a class of expanded clone.

clone_size | v_call | cdr3_aa
- | TRBV30 | CAWSIDRLGNTQYF
once | TRBV6-5 | CASSLTTQGRYTF
- | TRBV27 | CASRGVSEKLFF
few | TRBV10-3 | CASASGVADEQYF
- | TRBV11-2 | CASSQLAGRTGELFF
- | TRBV9 | CASSTRIGGYNEQFF
- | TRBV28 | CASSLGQGNYGYTF
- | TRBV28 | CASSLVAGNTIYF
- | TRBV7-8 | CASSPSSGPSYNEQFF
- | TRBV5-1 | CASSPPAGTGVGNEQFF
few | TRBV28 | CASSLTGTVSNQPQHF
- | TRBV6-6 | CASSSGGGDHEQFF
- | TRBV30 | CAWSVSSGGNEQFF
- | TRBV5-6 | CASSLAGFGTQYF
- | TRBV2 | CASSRDYTDTQYF
- | TRBV19 | CASSTTSGGLGIHEQYF
- | TRBV30 | CALEVGSFLYKYF
- | TRBV5-1 | CATTDTNYGYTF
- | TRBV7-9 | CASARDRATGELFF
- | TRBV28 | CASSPFWDRVDNEQFF
- | TRBV28 | CASNFRVYLNSPLHF
- | TRBV7-9 | CASSLGADTQYF
once | TRBV29-1 | CSVERASGGQETQYF
- | TRBV5-4 | CASSLERGQETQYF
- | TRBV2 | CASINWEGVAGNTIYF
- | TRBV10-1 | CASSDGSAGNNEQFF
- | TRBV7-2 | CASSSTREEKLFF
few | TRBV5-1 | CASSPPGGSNEKLFF
- | TRBV5-1 | CASSLTGIGLGEQYF
- | TRBV29-1 | CSVMIAGGWDTGELFF
once | TRBV27 | CASSSDRDRTWGYTF
- | TRBV5-6 | CASSLGGRAYEQYF
- | TRBV5-1 | CASSPRGTGEETQYF
- | TRBV2 | CASSNTGTNQPQHF
- | TRBV18 | CASSPMDMSGNTIYF
once | TRBV5-4 | CASSFGSGAQYF
- | TRBV5-1 | CASSFEGSTEAFF
few | TRBV2 | CASRSGGRGYTF
- | TRBV7-2 | CASSVRDSRIAVGGYTF
- | TRBV29-1 | CSVETWDRAVREQFF
- | TRBV5-6 | CASSPLRGEGYGYTF
- | TRBV19 | CASSIGGAGQETQYF
once | TRBV27 | CASRGVASSEKLFF
- | TRBV2 | CASRPGQNQPQHF
- | TRBV7-6 | CASSLVEGQGSYNEQFF
- | TRBV7-2 | CASSLERGRETQYF
- | TRBV9 | CASSVDPDFTDTQYF
- | TRBV4-1 | CASSPTGREQYF
- | TRBV15 | CATSRFKPGQGPSPLHF
- | TRBV25-1 | CASRHSSYEQYF
- | TRBV6-5 | CASSYRRGLGEAFF
- | TRBV2 | CASSEQGAYNEQFF
- | TRBV7-2 | CAGSQRQSSGGKYNEQFF
- | TRBV25-1 | CASSASWDSDGYTF
- | TRBV11-2 | CASSLGVGQGNEKLFF
- | TRBV5-1 | CASSLALAGGTDTQYF
- | TRBV7-2 | CASSSRDRVSGYTF
- | TRBV5-1 | CASSWTFPLEETQYF
- | TRBV30 | CAWMPGRETDTQYF